This TCR beta chain emerged from a study of cytomegalovirus exposure and HLA in healthy donors. PCR primers comprised 60 Vbeta and 13 Jbeta primers. Data came from immunoSEQ multiplex PCR; TCRdb stores just in-frame clones and leaves some out. The sample lists about 91,000 clones; around 78% were seen once. Looked up from germline, CDR1 is MDHEN and CDR2 is SYDVKM. V lost 2 bases and J 0 bases, leaving 8 bases between the germline ends. The CDR3 is made up of 14 amino acids. The sequence came from a male donor in good health and CMV-seropositive. Sequencing was performed on PBMCs. The rearrangement links TRBV28 to TRBJ2-7; tentative D call: TRBD2 (5 bases). The CDR3 region is CASSLTGNSYEQYF. In DNA, the CDR3 is TGTGCCAGCAGTTTAACCGGGAACTCCTACGAGCAGTACTTC.